This passage covers 18 T cell receptor beta chains from one sample sequenced in a study of blood T cell repertoires in COVID-19. Repertoires were generated with immunoSEQ multiplex PCR, while TCRdb's copy carries only in-frame clones and drops some. The sample gives about 99,000 clones, about four fifths of which show up once; around 12% is in the top ten. Sequencing was carried out using peripheral blood. These receptors all stem from a human donor in a cohort sampled during active COVID-19.

The V gene is TRBV4-2, the J gene TRBJ1-3; no reliable D call. Trimming left V 1 base short and J 1 base short, with 8 bases between. CDR3 length: 15 amino acids. From germline, CDR1 is LGHNA and CDR2 YNFKEQ. The CDR3 sequence: CASSQVADSGNTIYF. CDR3 sequence (DNA): TGTGCCAGCAGCCAAGTAGCGGATTCTGGAAACACCATATATTTT.

V usage is TRBV18 and J usage is TRBJ2-7; 7 nucleotides align to TRBD2. In germline, CDR1 is KGHSH, CDR2 LQKENI. The CDR3 consists of 17 residues. The junction had 16 bases not matched to a gene; V was cut back by 5 bases and J by 3 bases. The CDR3: CASSTYLSGAGNYEQYF. The CDR3, as DNA: TGTGCCAGCTCAACGTACTTAAGCGGGGCGGGCAACTACGAGCAGTACTTC.

This clone turned up a few times. The chain carries TRBV4-2 and TRBJ1-2; no firm D call. Looked up from germline, CDR1 is LGHNA and CDR2 is YNFKEQ. Trimming shortened V by 5 bases and J by 8 bases, and 18 bases separated the two germline ends. The CDR3 has 14 residues. Here the CDR3 reads CASSSELGWRGYTF. CDR3 DNA sequence: TGTGCCAGCAGCTCTGAACTCGGGTGGAGGGGCTACACCTTC.

This chain links TRBV5-1 with TRBJ2-2; 9 bases match TRBD1. The junction had 6 bases not matched to a gene; V was cut back by 4 bases and J by 2 bases. This CDR3 has 16 amino acids. The germline gives CDR1 SGHRS, CDR2 YFSETQ. The CDR3 is CASSNRTGVNTGELFF. DNA of the CDR3: TGCGCCAGCAGCAACAGGACAGGGGTCAACACCGGGGAGCTGTTTTTT.

This chain links TRBV2 with TRBJ2-2; 7 positions agree with TRBD1. The J segment lost 5 bases and the V segment lost 5 bases, leaving 8 bases of the junction unmatched. The CDR3 is 15 residues long. Germline CDR1 SNHLY, CDR2 FYNNEI. CDR3 DNA sequence: TGTGCCAGCAGTCCGGGACAGACCATTACCGGGGAGCTGTTTTTT. As protein: CASSPGQTITGELFF.

The V gene is TRBV18, the J gene TRBJ2-2, with 7 bases aligning to TRBD1. Germline V lookup: CDR1 KGHSH, CDR2 LQKENI. The length of the CDR3 is 16 residues. V shed 3 bases, J shed 0 bases, and the junction held 4 bases outside the gene matches. CDR3 residues: CASSPTGTANTGELFF. The CDR3 nucleotides are TGTGCCAGCTCACCGACCGGGACAGCGAACACCGGGGAGCTGTTTTTT.

J is TRBJ1-5 and V is TRBV2, with D possibly matching TRBD1 (5 bases). The V gene's germline CDR1 is SNHLY and CDR2 FYNNEI. V lost 5 bases to trimming and J lost 6 bases, with 11 bases between them. The CDR3 contains 13 residues. The CDR3 DNA is TGTGCCAGCAGTCTCGACAGAACTCAGCCCCAGCATTTT. Protein sequence: CASSLDRTQPQHF.

This chain uses TRBV27 with TRBJ2-1, with 8 bases that match TRBD2. Germline V gene sequence: CDR1 MNHEY, CDR2 SMNVEV (reference sequence). V shed 5 bases and J 3 bases; nucleotides not matched to a gene: 15. The CDR3 contains 18 residues. The CDR3 reads CASSPLPRTSKYYNEQFF. CDR3 coding DNA: TGTGCCAGCAGTCCCCTCCCTCGGACTAGCAAGTACTACAATGAGCAGTTCTTC.

V is TRBV5-1 and J is TRBJ2-2; D may be TRBD2 (6 bases). The CDR3 totals 15 residues. V lost 2 bases and J 0 bases, leaving 8 bases between the germline ends. Germline V CDR1 and CDR2: SGHRS, YFSETQ. CDR3 loop: CASSFGGTNTGELFF. CDR3 nucleotides: TGCGCCAGCAGCTTTGGGGGGACGAACACCGGGGAGCTGTTTTTT.

CDR3 loop: CASSEYGLAKNIQYF. CDR3 in DNA: TGTGCCAGCAGTGAATACGGTCTAGCCAAAAACATTCAGTACTTC. The chain joins TRBV2 to TRBJ2-4; D uncertain. The CDR3 runs 15 residues. In germline, CDR1 is SNHLY, CDR2 FYNNEI. V was clipped by 2 bases and J by 0 bases, with 8 bases between them. Full variable domain (outside the CDR3, taken from reference TRBV2 and TRBJ2-4): EPEVTQTPSHQVTQMGQEVILRCVPISNHLYFYWYRQILGQKVEFLVSFYNNEISEKSEIFDDQFSVERPDGSNFTLKIRSTKLEDSAMYFCASSEYGLAKNIQYFGAGTRLSVL.

The V gene is TRBV5-1, the J gene TRBJ2-7, with a possible D match to TRBD1 (6 bases). This CDR3 contains 14 residues. The V end lost 7 bases, the J end lost 2 bases, and 16 bases lay between the germline ends. The germline CDR1 and CDR2 sequences are SGHRS and YFSETQ. DNA for the CDR3: TGCGCCAGCGCAGTCGCAGGGGCCCCCTACGAGCAGTACTTC. Translating it yields CASAVAGAPYEQYF.

The count of this clone is one. The chain joins TRBV4-1 to TRBJ1-4; D unresolved. Per germline, CDR1 MGHRA and CDR2 YSYEKL. The CDR3 consists of 16 residues. Trimming removed 1 base from V and 0 bases from J, with 9 bases in between. CDR3 DNA sequence: TGCGCCAGCAGCCAAGTGGCGGGCGCAACTAATGAAAAACTGTTTTTT. Its translation is CASSQVAGATNEKLFF.

This chain connects TRBV9 to TRBJ1-5; D unclear. Looked up from germline, CDR1 is SGDLS and CDR2 is YYNGEE. Between the trimmed V and J ends, which lost 4 bases and 2 bases, there was a span of 10 bases. CDR3 length: 14 amino acids. The CDR3 DNA sequence: TGTGCCAGCAGCCTCGGGGAACGCAATCAGCCCCAGCATTTT. Translating it yields CASSLGERNQPQHF.

The V call is TRBV15, the J call TRBJ2-1, with TRBD2 matching 10 bases. CDR3 size: 17 residues. In germline, CDR1 is LNHNV, CDR2 YYDKDF (reference sequence). V lost 1 base to trimming and J lost 4 bases; unmatched junction nucleotides: 7. The CDR3 is CATSRGASSGGYNEQFF. Here the CDR3 DNA reads TGTGCCACCAGCAGAGGAGCCTCTAGCGGGGGTTACAATGAGCAGTTCTTC.

V gene TRBV3-1 (or the pseudogene TRBV3-2) combines with J gene TRBJ1-4; D possibly corresponds to TRBD1 (6 bases). Germline CDR1 LGHDT, CDR2 YNNKEL (reference sequence). The germline V and J ends were trimmed by 4 bases and 3 bases, with 12 bases remaining between them. This CDR3 region has 15 residues. CDR3 in DNA: TGTGCCAGCAGCCCCCAGGGGAAGGCTAATGAAAAACTGTTTTTT. Translating gives CASSPQGKANEKLFF.

This chain links TRBV3-1 (or the pseudogene TRBV3-2) with TRBJ1-1, with TRBD1 identical over 8 bases. After removal of 1 base from V and 5 bases from J, the junction contained 0 bases not matched to a gene. This CDR3 comprises 13 residues. Germline V lookup: CDR1 LGHDT, CDR2 YNNKEL (reference sequence). This CDR3 reads CASSQGTGTEAFF. CDR3 DNA: TGTGCCAGCAGCCAAGGGACAGGGACTGAAGCTTTCTTT.

This chain joins TRBV5-1 and TRBJ1-4, with 9 bases matching TRBD1. V gave up 1 base and J gave up 12 bases; unmatched junction bases: 10. Looked up from germline, CDR1 is SGHRS and CDR2 is YFSETQ. This CDR3 is built from 15 residues. In nucleotides, the CDR3 is TGCGCCAGCAGCTTGTCGGGACAGGGCCTGCTCGAACTGTTTTTT. Translating gives CASSLSGQGLLELFF.

J is TRBJ1-6 and V is TRBV6-5; tentatively, D is TRBD1 (6 bases). The CDR3 is 14 residues long. The germline CDR1 and CDR2 sequences are MNHEY and SVGAGI. Trimming cost V 7 bases and J 4 bases, with 11 bases left between them. The CDR3 sequence is CASNIGQYNSPLHF. As DNA, the CDR3 is TGTGCCAGCAACATAGGACAGTATAATTCACCCCTCCACTTT.